This T cell receptor beta chain was sequenced during a study of cytomegalovirus exposure and HLA in healthy donors. Overall study findings and caveats: The listing of 150 to 200 TCR beta chains classed them as cytomegalovirus-associated.

There are 16 residues in the CDR3. Germline loops: CDR1 SGHRS, CDR2 YFSETQ. V shed 3 bases, J shed 5 bases, and the junction held 9 bases outside the gene matches. This clone turned up a few times. Its antigen is still unknown. The PCR employed 60 Vbeta primers together with 13 Jbeta primers. Original methodology: In a later analysis, roughly 86 million unique TCR beta chains included roughly 11 million shared by two or more donors. Only in-frame clones appear in the TCRdb table, and some are missing; sequencing was by immunoSEQ multiplex PCR. V, J and clone size were drawn from that table, and D and trimming were deduced from the DNA. Of around 140,000 clones in the sample, around 80% were seen once.

Sequencing was performed on PBMCs. The J gene is TRBJ2-2, the V gene TRBV5-1; 8 nucleotides match TRBD1. This receptor was obtained from a man aged 35-49 years in good health and CMV-seronegative. CDR3 region: CASSSGQGPWTGELFF. In nucleotides, the CDR3 is TGCGCCAGCAGCTCCGGACAGGGACCGTGGACCGGGGAGCTGTTTTTT.